This passage covers 24 T cell receptor beta chains from one sample sequenced in a study of T-cell memory formation after mild COVID-19. Via MiXCR, TCRdb re-called the 5' RACE reads, giving one row per CDR3 protein. The sample has approximately 60,000 distinct CDR3 sequences, over 7.5% seen once; the top ten hold less than 1.5%. The sequencing input was PBMCs or a T cell subset sorted from them (not recorded which). Every receptor here comes from a man between 18 and 29 years old who had mild COVID-19 (a few samples of this study predate the infection). Cell type and time point are not known.

V and J are TRBV5-1 and TRBJ1-1; D unclear. Looked up from germline, CDR1 is SGHRS and CDR2 is YFSETQ. V lost 4 bases and J lost 0, with 10 bases in between. This CDR3 contains 14 residues. In DNA form, the CDR3 reads TGCGCCAGCAGCCCTTCGGTCATGAACACTGAAGCTTTCTTT. Protein: CASSPSVMNTEAFF.

This clonotype was seen repeatedly, ten times or more. The chain carries TRBV6-2 or TRBV6-3 and TRBJ1-1; D gene uncertain. Trimming left V 6 bases short and J 7 bases short, with 18 bases between. The CDR3 sequence is 14 residues long. The germline CDR1 and CDR2 sequences are MNHEY and SVGEGT. CDR3 DNA: TGTGCCAGCAGCCATGCCTTGTTCAGAGGTGAAGCTTTCTTT. Encoded protein: CASSHALFRGEAFF.

V and J are TRBV7-9 and TRBJ2-1, with 8 bases identical to TRBD1. The CDR3 runs 14 residues. J lost 7 bases, V lost 2 bases, and 4 bases had no gene match. Germline V lookup: CDR1 SEHNR, CDR2 FQNEAQ (reference sequence). For the CDR3, the DNA is TGTGCCAGCAGCTTAATGACAGGGGAGAATGAGCAGTTCTTC. Translated: CASSLMTGENEQFF.

This clonotype came up a few times. V is TRBV7-8 and J is TRBJ2-1, with 7 bases identical to TRBD2. The CDR3 is made up of 15 amino acids. Germline V gives CDR1 SGHVS, CDR2 FQNEAQ. V was clipped by 1 base and J by 1 base; unmatched bases: 1. The chain's CDR3 is CASSLVGGSYNEQFF. The CDR3, as DNA: TGTGCCAGCAGCTTAGTGGGGGGGTCCTACAATGAGCAGTTCTTC.

There are many counts of this clonotype. This chain uses TRBV5-1 with TRBJ2-5; D may correspond to TRBD1 or TRBD2 (6 bases each). Looked up from germline, CDR1 is SGHRS and CDR2 is YFSETQ. Trimming took 7 bases from V and 5 from J, leaving 18 bases between them. The CDR3 contains 14 residues. The CDR3 DNA follows: TGCGCCAGCGGACAAAACAGGGCGGGGGAGACCCAGTACTTC. This sequence encodes CASGQNRAGETQYF.

The CDR3 sequence: CASSPSEGAKNIQYF. In DNA form, the CDR3 reads TGTGCCAGCAGCCCGTCGGAGGGGGCCAAAAACATTCAGTACTTC. The genes are TRBV7-3 and TRBJ2-4; TRBD2 is a possible D gene (6 bases). Per the germline V gene, CDR1 is SGHTA and CDR2 is FQGTGA. V lost 5 bases and J lost 1, with 12 bases in between. CDR3 size: 15 residues.

The chain is built from TRBV7-2 and TRBJ2-5; 8 bases agree with TRBD2. J gave up 2 bases and V 3 bases, and 11 bases lay outside the gene matches. The CDR3 is made up of 17 amino acids. Germline V lookup: CDR1 SGHTA, CDR2 FQGNSA. In DNA, the CDR3 is TGTGCCAGCAGCTTGCAGAGTCCAGCGGGGGTACAAGAGACCCAGTACTTC. It codes for CASSLQSPAGVQETQYF. The complete variable domain, with remaining parts taken from reference TRBV7-2 and TRBJ2-5, reads GAGVSQSPSNKVTEKGKDVELRCDPISGHTALYWYRQSLGQGLEFLIYFQGNSAPDKSGLPSDRFSAERTGGSVSTLTIQRTQQEDSAVYLCASSLQSPAGVQETQYFGPGTRLLVL.

The rearrangement joins TRBV6-2 or TRBV6-3 to TRBJ2-5; D possibly corresponds to TRBD2 (6 bases). V lost 5 bases to trimming and J lost 5 bases, with 15 bases between them. This CDR3 spans 14 amino acids. Germline lookup yields CDR1 MNHEY and CDR2 SVGEGT. CDR3 DNA: TGTGCCAGCAGTACCCGGCGGGGCGCGGAGACCCAGTACTTC. This sequence encodes CASSTRRGAETQYF.

This clonotype occurred a few times. J is TRBJ2-5 and V is TRBV5-1; D may be TRBD1 (6 bases). The V gene lost 3 bases and the J gene lost 2 bases, with 8 bases spanning the gap. CDR3 length: 13 residues. CDR1 and CDR2 (germline): SGHRS, YFSETQ. Here the CDR3 reads CASSSGQQETQYF. As DNA, the CDR3 is TGCGCCAGCAGCTCGGGACAACAAGAGACCCAGTACTTC.

This chain connects TRBV29-1 to TRBJ2-1; 9 bases are a match to TRBD2. CDR3 length equals 16 residues. The germline gives CDR1 SQVTM, CDR2 ANQGSEA. The trim removed 1 base at V and 1 base at J, leaving 5 bases unmatched. The CDR3 nucleotides read TGCAGCGTTGAAGTAGGAGCGGGGGGATCCTACAATGAGCAGTTCTTC. This encodes CSVEVGAGGSYNEQFF.

This clonotype has more than one count but fewer than ten. The rearrangement links TRBV6-6 to TRBJ2-3; maybe TRBD2 (6 bases). Trimming shortened V by 8 bases and J by 5 bases, and 23 bases separated the two germline ends. Germline V gene data show CDR1 as MNHNY and CDR2 as SVGAGI (reference sequence). CDR3 length: 16 residues. CDR3 bases: TGTGCCAGCGATTTGGGCCGGGACTCCTTGCGAGATACGCAGTATTTT. Translation: CASDLGRDSLRDTQYF.

The table lists this clonotype with a few counts. The V and J genes are TRBV7-2 and TRBJ2-3; D is possibly TRBD1 (5 bases). The V gene lost 0 bases and the J gene lost 6 bases, with 7 bases spanning the gap. The length of the CDR3 is 13 residues. Germline V gene data show CDR1 as SGHTA and CDR2 as FQGNSA. Here the CDR3 reads CASSLAGADTQYF. DNA for the CDR3: TGTGCCAGCAGCTTAGCAGGGGCGGATACGCAGTATTTT.

This clonotype was seen a few times. The CDR3 DNA reads TGTGCCAGCAGTCCTCCGGGCCACCCCGGAGAGACCCAGTACTTC. It specifies CASSPPGHPGETQYF. This chain uses TRBV6-1 with TRBJ2-5, with no clear D. The CDR3 covers 15 residues. Germline loops: CDR1 MNHNS, CDR2 SASEGT. The ends were cut back, 5 bases at V and 4 bases at J, with 17 bases in the middle.

In this sample, this clonotype turned up a few times. The CDR3: CAGTQTQGGELFF. The CDR3 nucleotides read TGTGCCGGCACACAGACTCAGGGCGGGGAGCTGTTTTTT. The gene calls are TRBV7-2 and TRBJ2-2; weak D call: TRBD1 (5 bases). There are 13 residues in the CDR3. CDR1 and CDR2 from the germline V gene are SGHTA and FQGNSA. Trimming pared 11 bases from V and 7 bases from J, leaving 17 bases between.

The J gene is TRBJ1-6, the V gene TRBV7-9; unclear D gene. V lost 2 bases to trimming and J lost 10 bases, with 15 bases between them. Germline CDR1 is SEHNR and CDR2 is FQNEAQ (reference sequence). CDR3 size: 15 residues. Here the CDR3 DNA reads TGTGCCAGCAGCTTATCGAGGGCAGAGGTATCACCCCTCCACTTT. As protein: CASSLSRAEVSPLHF.

This clonotype was seen only a few times. The V call is TRBV4-1, the J call TRBJ1-3; D uncertain. This CDR3 has 16 amino acids. Trimming stripped 5 bases from V and 0 bases from J, with 14 bases between. The V gene's germline CDR1 is MGHRA and CDR2 YSYEKL. CDR3 sequence reads: CASSSPGRSSGNTIYF. DNA for the CDR3: TGCGCCAGCAGCTCACCCGGTCGGAGCTCTGGAAACACCATATATTTT.

This clonotype was seen many times. V and J are TRBV5-1 and TRBJ2-1; TRBD2 agrees at 11 bases. Germline V gives CDR1 SGHRS, CDR2 YFSETQ. The junction had 3 bases not matched to a gene; V was cut back by 4 bases and J by 3 bases. The length of the CDR3 is 15 residues. The CDR3 nucleotides are TGCGCCAGCAGCCTAGCGGGGGGCCTCTACAATGAGCAGTTCTTC. It is translated as CASSLAGGLYNEQFF.

The V call is TRBV6-6, the J call TRBJ1-5; D is possibly TRBD1 (6 bases). The CDR3 consists of 16 residues. V lost 8 bases to trimming and J lost 0 bases, with 17 bases between them. The germline V gene encodes CDR1 MNHNY and CDR2 SVGAGI (reference sequence). The CDR3: CASSIRGSDSNQPQHF. The DNA of the CDR3 is TGTGCCAGCTCCATAAGGGGGTCGGATAGCAATCAGCCCCAGCATTTT.

This clonotype has a handful of counts. The chain has TRBV27 and TRBJ1-6; weak D call: TRBD1 (6 bases). Trimming stripped 0 bases from V and 8 bases from J, with 11 bases between. CDR3 length: 15 residues. Germline V gene sequence: CDR1 MNHEY, CDR2 SMNVEV (reference sequence). The CDR3 region is CASSLSNRVYSPLHF. CDR3 nucleotide sequence: TGTGCCAGCAGTTTATCGAACAGGGTGTATTCACCCCTCCACTTT.

The chain couples TRBV7-8 to TRBJ2-4; D is perhaps TRBD2 (7 bases). The V gene's germline CDR1 is SGHVS and CDR2 FQNEAQ. This CDR3 region has 16 residues. V gave up 5 bases and J gave up 1 base, with 15 bases separating them. Here the CDR3 DNA reads TGTGCCAGCAGCGACAGGCGACTAGCTGCCAAAAACATTCAGTACTTC. Translating gives CASSDRRLAAKNIQYF.

This clonotype came up a few times. The chain employs TRBV7-9 and TRBJ2-1; TRBD2 agrees at 8 bases. CDR1 is SEHNR, CDR2 FQNEAQ, per germline (reference sequence). CDR3 length equals 15 residues. V gave up 3 bases and J gave up 2 bases; unmatched junction bases: 3. The CDR3 sequence is CASSFGGDPYNEQFF. CDR3 sequence (DNA): TGTGCCAGCAGCTTCGGGGGGGATCCCTACAATGAGCAGTTCTTC. Combining the CDR3 with reference TRBV7-9 and TRBJ2-1 gives the whole variable domain DTGVSQNPRHKITKRGQNVTFRCDPISEHNRLYWYRQTLGQGPEFLTYFQNEAQLEKSRLLSDRFSAERPKGSFSTLEIQRTEQGDSAMYLCASSFGGDPYNEQFFGPGTRLTVL.

This clonotype was found a few times. The genes are TRBV18 and TRBJ1-2; 10 bases align to TRBD1. CDR3 length: 14 amino acids. Germline V CDR1 and CDR2: KGHSH, LQKENI. V was clipped by 1 base and J by 4 bases; unmatched bases: 0. In DNA, the CDR3 is TGTGCCAGCTCACCACGGACAGGGGGCTATGGCTACACCTTC. This encodes CASSPRTGGYGYTF.

This clonotype was seen a single time. The CDR3 DNA follows: TGTGCCAGCAGTTTCATCGGGTTGAACACCGGGGAGCTGTTTTTT. Its translation: CASSFIGLNTGELFF. V usage is TRBV28 and J usage is TRBJ2-2; D not certain. V was cut by 3 bases and J by 1 base, with 9 bases left in between. Germline V gives CDR1 MDHEN, CDR2 SYDVKM. There are 15 residues in the CDR3.

This chain uses TRBV10-2 with TRBJ2-1; the D gene could be TRBD1 or TRBD2 (5 bases each). There are 13 residues in the CDR3. CDR1 and CDR2 from the germline V gene are WSHSY and SAAADI. V lost 8 bases to trimming and J lost 8 bases, with 16 bases between them. The chain's CDR3 is CASGRSRGDEQFF. In nucleotides, the CDR3 is TGCGCCAGCGGTCGGAGTCGAGGGGATGAGCAGTTCTTC.